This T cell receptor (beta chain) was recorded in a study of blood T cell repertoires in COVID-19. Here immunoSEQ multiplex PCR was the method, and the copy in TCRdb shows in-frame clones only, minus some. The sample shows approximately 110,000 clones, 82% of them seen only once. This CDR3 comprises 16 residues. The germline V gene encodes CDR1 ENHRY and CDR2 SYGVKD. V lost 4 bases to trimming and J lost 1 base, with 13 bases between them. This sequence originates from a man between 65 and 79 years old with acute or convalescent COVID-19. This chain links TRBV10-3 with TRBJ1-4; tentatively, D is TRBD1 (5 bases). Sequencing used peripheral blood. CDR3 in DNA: TGTGCCATCAGTGCCGAGCAGGGCGGAACTAATGAAAAACTGTTTTTT. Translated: CAISAEQGGTNEKLFF.